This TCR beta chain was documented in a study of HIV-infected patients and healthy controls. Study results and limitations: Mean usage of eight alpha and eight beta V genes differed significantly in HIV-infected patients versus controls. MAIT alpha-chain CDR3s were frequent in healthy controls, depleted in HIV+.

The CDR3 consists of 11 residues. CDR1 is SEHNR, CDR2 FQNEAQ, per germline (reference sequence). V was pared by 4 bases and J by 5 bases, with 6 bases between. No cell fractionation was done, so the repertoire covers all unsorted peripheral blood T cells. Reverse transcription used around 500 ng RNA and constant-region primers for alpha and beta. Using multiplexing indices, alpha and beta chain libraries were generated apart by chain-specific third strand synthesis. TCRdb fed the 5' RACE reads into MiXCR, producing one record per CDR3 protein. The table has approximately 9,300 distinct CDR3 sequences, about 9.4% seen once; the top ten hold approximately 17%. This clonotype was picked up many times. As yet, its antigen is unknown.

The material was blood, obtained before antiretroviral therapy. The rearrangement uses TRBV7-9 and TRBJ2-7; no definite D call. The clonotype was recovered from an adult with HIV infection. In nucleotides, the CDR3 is TGTGCCAGCAGCTCCGGCCACGAGCAGTACTTC. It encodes CASSSGHEQYF.